This TCR beta chain was sequenced for a study of cytomegalovirus exposure and HLA in healthy donors. Across the whole study: Prior work identified around 120 million unique TCR beta sequences in about 179 million T cells. The study, taken as a whole, reports: As a later analysis showed, several of the most significant clusters appeared to be linked to common viral pathogens. In an earlier analysis, productive rearrangement rates for most beta V segments clustered near 87% or 30%. V- and J-gene trimming of TCR beta was linked (in a later analysis) to a missense DCLRE1C variant.

Amplification used 60 Vbeta primers and 13 Jbeta primers. Clones were read by immunoSEQ multiplex PCR, and TCRdb kept only the in-frame ones, dropping some. The sample totals more than 100,000 clones. The length of the CDR3 is 14 residues. Trimming pared 0 bases from V and 1 base from J, leaving 6 bases between. From germline, CDR1 is KGHSH and CDR2 LQKENI. As concerns this clone: Its antigen remains unknown.

What was sequenced was PBMCs. The chain carries TRBV18 and TRBJ1-1; D is undetermined. The sequence was obtained from a man aged 18 to 29 in good health and CMV-seronegative. CDR3 nucleotide sequence: TGTGCCAGCTCACCACCGTTGAGGAACACTGAAGCTTTCTTT. Translated: CASSPPLRNTEAFF.